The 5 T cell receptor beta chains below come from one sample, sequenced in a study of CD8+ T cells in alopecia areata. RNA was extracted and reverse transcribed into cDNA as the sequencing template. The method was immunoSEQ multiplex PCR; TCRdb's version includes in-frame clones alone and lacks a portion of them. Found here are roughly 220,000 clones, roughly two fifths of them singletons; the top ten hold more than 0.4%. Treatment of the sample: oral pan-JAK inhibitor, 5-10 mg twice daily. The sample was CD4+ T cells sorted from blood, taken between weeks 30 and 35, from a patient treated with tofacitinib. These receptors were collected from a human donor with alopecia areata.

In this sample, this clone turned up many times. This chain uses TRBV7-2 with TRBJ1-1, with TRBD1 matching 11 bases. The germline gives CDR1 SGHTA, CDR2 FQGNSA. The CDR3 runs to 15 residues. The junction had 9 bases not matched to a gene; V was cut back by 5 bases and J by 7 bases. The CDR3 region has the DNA TGTGCCAGCAGCGGGCGGACAGGGGGCTTCGGTGAAGCTTTCTTT. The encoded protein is CASSGRTGGFGEAFF.

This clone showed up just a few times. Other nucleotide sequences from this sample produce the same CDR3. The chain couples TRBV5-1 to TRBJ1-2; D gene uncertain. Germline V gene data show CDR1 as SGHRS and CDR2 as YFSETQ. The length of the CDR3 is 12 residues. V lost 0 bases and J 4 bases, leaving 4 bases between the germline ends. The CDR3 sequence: CASSLGGYGYTF. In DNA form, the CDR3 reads TGCGCCAGCAGCTTGGGAGGCTATGGCTACACCTTC. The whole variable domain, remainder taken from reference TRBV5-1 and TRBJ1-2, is KAGVTQTPRYLIKTRGQQVTLSCSPISGHRSVSWYQQTPGQGLQFLFEYFSETQRNKGNFPGRFSGRQFSNSRSEMNVSTLELGDSALYLCASSLGGYGYTFGSGTRLTVV.

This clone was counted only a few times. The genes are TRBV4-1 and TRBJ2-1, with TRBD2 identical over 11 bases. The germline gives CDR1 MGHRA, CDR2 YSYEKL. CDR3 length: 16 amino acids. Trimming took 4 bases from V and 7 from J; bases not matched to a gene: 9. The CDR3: CASSRPSSGRWNEQFF. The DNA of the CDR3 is TGCGCCAGCAGCCGACCTTCTAGCGGGAGGTGGAATGAGCAGTTCTTC.

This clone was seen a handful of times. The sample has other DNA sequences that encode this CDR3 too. The CDR3, as DNA: TGCAGCGTTAGTAGACGGATGAACACTGAAGCTTTCTTT. Protein product: CSVSRRMNTEAFF. The chain carries TRBV29-1 and TRBJ1-1; D not resolved. The germline V gene has CDR1 SQVTM and CDR2 ANQGSEA. The CDR3 runs 13 residues. V dropped 5 bases and J dropped 0 bases, with 10 bases sitting between them.

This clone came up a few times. The CDR3 here is CASRFLQGGEQYF. The CDR3 coding sequence is TGTGCCAGCAGGTTCCTACAGGGGGGAGAGCAGTACTTC. The chain uses TRBV6-5 and TRBJ2-7; 8 nucleotides align to TRBD1. The CDR3 runs 13 residues. CDR1 MNHEY and CDR2 SVGAGI come from the germline V gene. The V and J ends lost 6 bases and 7 bases, in that order; junction bases with no gene match: 8.